The 10 T cell receptor beta chains in this list originate from one sample, sequenced in a study of human T cells and chemical hapten exposure. From the RACE reads, TCRdb called clonotypes with MiXCR, one entry per CDR3 protein. The sample carries more than 60,000 distinct CDR3 sequences, under 13% recorded once. Time point defined: patch test 2, 6 weeks after DPC sensitization. Treatment in this sample: therapeutic diphenylcyclopropenone sensitization with weekly scalp DPC. This sample comprised whole blood, obtained in connection with sensitization to the hapten diphenylcyclopropenone (DPC). The receptors here all came from a woman in her 50s with alopecia areata. Some clones in this sample may be carry-over from other donors' samples.

The sample holds many counts of this clonotype. The rearrangement joins TRBV18 to TRBJ1-4; no clear D gene. Germline CDR1 is KGHSH and CDR2 is LQKENI. The CDR3 consists of 13 residues. Trimming removed 1 base at V and 7 bases at J, with 7 bases between. The CDR3 spells CASSPRGVEKLFF. CDR3 bases: TGTGCCAGCTCACCACGCGGGGTTGAAAAACTGTTTTTT.

This clonotype was seen repeatedly, ten times or more. The chain employs TRBV19 and TRBJ2-2; no firm D call. Germline-derived CDR1 and CDR2 are LNHDA and SQIVND (reference sequence). V dropped 4 bases and J dropped 1 base, with 7 bases sitting between them. This CDR3 region has 14 residues. The CDR3: CASSTNRNTGELFF. The CDR3 nucleotides read TGTGCCAGTAGTACTAACAGGAACACCGGGGAGCTGTTTTTT.

There are many counts of this clonotype. The rearrangement links TRBV6-1 to TRBJ2-3, with unresolved D. CDR3 length: 14 amino acids. V was cut by 6 bases and J by 2 bases, with 12 bases left in between. The germline V gene has CDR1 MNHNS and CDR2 SASEGT. The CDR3: CASREPGNTDTQYF. The CDR3 coding sequence is TGTGCCAGCAGGGAACCGGGCAACACAGATACGCAGTATTTT.

This clonotype was seen repeatedly, ten times or more. The rearrangement joins TRBV29-1 to TRBJ2-5; 7 nucleotides agree with TRBD2. There are 12 residues in the CDR3. CDR1 is SQVTM, CDR2 ANQGSEA, per germline. J lost 5 bases, V lost 4 bases, and 4 bases had no gene match. CDR3 bases: TGCAGCGTTGGGGCTAGCGGTGAGACCCAGTACTTC. Translated: CSVGASGETQYF.

This clonotype was detected many times. This chain connects TRBV29-1 to TRBJ2-7, with no clear D. The germline gives CDR1 SQVTM, CDR2 ANQGSEA. V dropped 1 base and J dropped 6 bases, with 10 bases sitting between them. The CDR3 covers 12 residues. CDR3: CSVEGVGGEQYF. In DNA form, the CDR3 reads TGCAGCGTTGAAGGTGTAGGCGGCGAGCAGTACTTC.

Many counts were recorded for this clonotype. The CDR3 DNA sequence: TGTGCCAGCAGCCCCGGCGTCTACAATGAGCAGTTCTTC. Its translation is CASSPGVYNEQFF. The chain has TRBV5-5 and TRBJ2-1; D ambiguous. The CDR3 consists of 13 residues. Trimming took 4 bases from V and 3 from J, leaving 8 bases between them. CDR1 is SGHKS and CDR2 is YYEKEE in the germline V gene (reference sequence). Drawing the rest from reference TRBV5-5 and TRBJ2-1, the complete variable domain is DAGVTQSPTHLIKTRGQQVTLRCSPISGHKSVSWYQQVLGQGPQFIFQYYEKEERGRGNFPDRFSARQFPNYSSELNVNALLLGDSALYLCASSPGVYNEQFFGPGTRLTVL.

This chain joins TRBV29-1 and TRBJ2-2, with 7 bases matching TRBD1. Germline trimming cut 4 bases from V and 5 bases from J; bases unmatched to any gene: 4. This CDR3 has 13 residues. Per the germline V gene, CDR1 is SQVTM and CDR2 is ANQGSEA. This CDR3 reads CSVVGTATGELFF. CDR3 nucleotides: TGCAGCGTTGTTGGGACAGCTACCGGGGAGCTGTTTTTT.

The rearrangement links TRBV5-1 to TRBJ1-2, with no clear D. In germline, CDR1 is SGHRS, CDR2 YFSETQ. The CDR3 sequence is 13 residues long. V lost 4 bases, J lost 2 bases, and 9 bases lay in between. The CDR3 DNA reads as TGCGCCAGCAGCCCCGAAGACAACTATGGCTACACCTTC. This translates into CASSPEDNYGYTF.

This clonotype was picked up a small number of times. The chain uses TRBV6-1 and TRBJ2-4; unclear D gene. This CDR3 is built from 14 residues. Germline CDR1 MNHNS, CDR2 SASEGT. The V end was cut by 5 bases, the J end by 10 bases, with 18 bases between. For the CDR3, the DNA is TGTGCCAGCAGTAGTGAGTTGAGGCCCTCTATTCAGTACTTC. Protein sequence: CASSSELRPSIQYF.

This clonotype occurred many times. The chain carries TRBV7-8 and TRBJ2-7; 9 bases are a match to TRBD2. J was trimmed by 6 bases and V by 3 bases; bases with no gene match: 9. Germline V CDR1 and CDR2: SGHVS, FQNEAQ. The CDR3 totals 15 residues. For the CDR3, the DNA is TGTGCCAGCAGCTTTAAGCGGGAGGCCAGGGTCGAGCAGTACTTC. As protein: CASSFKREARVEQYF.